These 26 T cell receptor beta chains share one sample of origin, sequenced in a study of radiotherapy plus CTLA-4 blockade in lung cancer. TCRdb's table, derived via immunoSEQ multiplex PCR, lists solely in-frame clones and lacks some. Here the sample spans fewer than 55,000 clones, 60% to 80% being singletons. The specimen comprised peripheral blood, sampled from a patient treated with radiotherapy plus ipilimumab. Receptor source: a human donor with non-small cell lung cancer whose response to radiotherapy plus ipilimumab could not be evaluated.

The chain is built from TRBV6-5 and TRBJ2-7, with D perhaps matching TRBD1 (5 bases). The CDR3 runs 13 residues. Germline CDR1 reads MNHEY; CDR2 reads SVGAGI. V was clipped by 8 bases and J by 0 bases, with 11 bases between them. CDR3: CASGTGNSYEQYF. As DNA, the CDR3 is TGTGCCAGCGGTACAGGAAACTCCTACGAGCAGTACTTC.

The V and J genes are TRBV12-5 and TRBJ2-1; TRBD1 matches at 12 bases. Per the germline V gene, CDR1 is LGHNT and CDR2 is FRNRAP. The V gene end was trimmed by 6 bases and the J gene end by 3 bases; junction bases not matched to a gene: 15. This CDR3 has 19 amino acids. The CDR3 coding sequence is TGTGCTAGTGGCCCGCTGGGGACAGGGGGCGCTCTACTCTACAATGAGCAGTTCTTC. Amino acid sequence: CASGPLGTGGALLYNEQFF.

This sequence joins TRBV21-1 and TRBJ1-6; the tabulated D call, TRBD1, remains unverified against the DNA. TRBV21-1 is a listed pseudogene. The CDR3 consists of 15 residues. CDR3 nucleotide sequence: TGTGCCAGCAGCACCGGACAGGGGGCTGGTTCACCCCTCCACTTT. The encoded protein is CASSTGQGAGSPLHF.

The table lists this clone with a few counts. The chain has TRBV7-9 and TRBJ2-1; perhaps TRBD2 as D (7 bases). CDR1 and CDR2 (germline): SEHNR, FQNEAQ (reference sequence). The CDR3 length is 18 residues. With 2 bases removed from V and 2 bases from J, the gap between germline ends came to 19 bases. CDR3 sequence: CASSLWGGRGQTYNEQFF. The CDR3 DNA sequence: TGTGCCAGCAGCTTATGGGGGGGGCGGGGGCAAACCTACAATGAGCAGTTCTTC.

The V and J genes are TRBV19 and TRBJ2-6; 7 bases fit TRBD1. With 4 bases clipped from V and 0 bases from J, the junction kept 9 bases outside the gene matches. This CDR3 spans 18 amino acids. Germline CDR1 LNHDA, CDR2 SQIVND (reference sequence). The CDR3 DNA sequence: TGTGCCAGTAGTAGCCCCCGGGACAGCGGCTCTGGGGCCAACGTCCTGACTTTC. Protein product: CASSSPRDSGSGANVLTF. The full variable domain, its missing parts supplied by reference TRBV19 and TRBJ2-6, is DGGITQSPKYLFRKEGQNVTLSCEQNLNHDAMYWYRQDPGQGLRLIYYSQIVNDFQKGDIAEGYSVSREKKESFPLTVTSAQKNPTAFYLCASSSPRDSGSGANVLTFGAGSRLTVL.

This clone came up once. This chain uses TRBV6-1 with TRBJ2-3, with TRBD2 matching 8 bases. From germline, CDR1 is MNHNS and CDR2 SASEGT. V lost 6 bases and J lost 0; bases outside the gene matches: 2. The CDR3 loop spans 14 amino acids. This CDR3 reads CASSSSGSTDTQYF. As DNA, the CDR3 is TGTGCCAGCAGCTCTAGCGGGAGCACAGATACGCAGTATTTT.

This clone was detected only a few times. The chain recombines TRBV5-4 with TRBJ1-2; TRBD1 might be the D (6 bases). Germline V gene data show CDR1 as SGHNT and CDR2 as YYREEE (reference sequence). V was clipped by 4 bases and J by 6 bases, with 13 bases between them. The CDR3 contains 13 residues. CDR3 amino acids: CASSMDSDDGYTF. The CDR3 nucleotides read TGTGCCAGCAGCATGGACAGTGATGATGGCTACACCTTC.

The chain is built from TRBV5-1 and TRBJ2-3; D call uncertain. From germline, CDR1 is SGHRS and CDR2 YFSETQ. The CDR3 spans 14 residues. The V and J ends lost 1 base and 2 bases respectively, with 8 bases between them. The CDR3 reads CASSLKPPTDTQYF. DNA for the CDR3: TGCGCCAGCAGCTTGAAGCCCCCCACAGATACGCAGTATTTT. Filled out from reference TRBV5-1 and TRBJ2-3, the complete variable domain reads KAGVTQTPRYLIKTRGQQVTLSCSPISGHRSVSWYQQTPGQGLQFLFEYFSETQRNKGNFPGRFSGRQFSNSRSEMNVSTLELGDSALYLCASSLKPPTDTQYFGPGTRLTVL.

The chain joins TRBV9 to TRBJ1-5; TRBD1 matches at 9 bases. This CDR3 has 15 amino acids. Germline trimming cut 8 bases from V and 0 bases from J; bases unmatched to any gene: 6. Germline V gene lookup returns CDR1 SGDLS and CDR2 YYNGEE. The CDR3 here is CARRTGDLSNQPQHF. The DNA for the CDR3 is TGTGCCAGGCGGACAGGGGACCTTAGCAATCAGCCCCAGCATTTT.

This clone occurred once. The J gene is TRBJ2-4, the V gene TRBV28; TRBD2 matches at 11 bases. CDR3 length: 16 amino acids. From germline, CDR1 is MDHEN and CDR2 SYDVKM. After removal of 6 bases from V and 3 bases from J, the junction contained 7 bases not matched to a gene. The chain's CDR3 is CASSLAGGRGKNIQYF. The CDR3 region has the DNA TGTGCCAGCAGCTTAGCGGGGGGGCGGGGCAAAAACATTCAGTACTTC. Looking up the rest from reference TRBV28 and TRBJ2-4 gives the full variable domain: DVKVTQSSRYLVKRTGEKVFLECVQDMDHENMFWYRQDPGLGLRLIYFSYDVKMKEKGDIPEGYSVSREKKERFSLILESASTNQTSMYLCASSLAGGRGKNIQYFGAGTRLSVL.

For the CDR3, the DNA is TGTGCCAGCAGCTCCACGACGGGGATCGACCTTCAGTACTTC. This encodes CASSSTTGIDLQYF. The rearrangement links TRBV7-9 to TRBJ2-4; maybe TRBD2 (5 bases). This CDR3 region has 14 residues. V lost 4 bases and J 11 bases, leaving 18 bases between the germline ends. The germline V gene encodes CDR1 SEHNR and CDR2 FQNEAQ (reference sequence).

The count of this clone is one. This rearrangement joins TRBV2 to TRBJ2-1; D gene unclear. The V end lost 3 bases, the J end lost 1 base, and 13 bases lay between the germline ends. CDR3 size: 16 residues. Germline assignment: CDR1 SNHLY and CDR2 FYNNEI. The CDR3 sequence is CASSDMVRWSYNEQFF. CDR3 bases: TGTGCCAGCAGTGACATGGTGAGGTGGTCCTACAATGAGCAGTTCTTC.

The chain joins TRBV15 to TRBJ1-5; TRBD1 is a possible D gene (6 bases). CDR3 length: 12 residues. Germline CDR1 reads LNHNV; CDR2 reads YYDKDF (reference sequence). V lost 5 bases and J 9 bases, leaving 11 bases between the germline ends. The chain's CDR3 is CATSRQAGPQHF. Here the CDR3 DNA reads TGTGCCACCAGCCGACAGGCCGGGCCCCAGCATTTT.

This chain uses TRBV28 with TRBJ2-7; the D gene is possibly TRBD1 (6 bases). This CDR3 region has 13 residues. The V and J ends lost 3 bases and 10 bases respectively, with 16 bases between them. Germline V gene data show CDR1 as MDHEN and CDR2 as SYDVKM. CDR3 sequence (DNA): TGTGCCAGCAGTTTTCAAGACAGGTATCGTCAGTACTTC. Protein product: CASSFQDRYRQYF.

The rearrangement uses TRBV30 and TRBJ1-6; D is unclear. V shed 5 bases and J shed 10 bases, with 15 bases lying between them. CDR3 length equals 13 residues. Germline-derived CDR1 and CDR2 are GTSNPN and SVGIG (reference sequence). CDR3 sequence reads: CAWAGPAGSPLHF. The CDR3 DNA reads as TGTGCCTGGGCCGGGCCCGCGGGGTCACCCCTCCACTTT.

The J gene is TRBJ2-5, the V gene TRBV30; TRBD2 is a possible D gene (6 bases). The CDR3 is 14 amino acids. V was shortened by 3 bases and J by 2 bases, with 13 bases between the two germline ends. CDR1 GTSNPN and CDR2 SVGIG come from the germline V gene (reference sequence). The CDR3 DNA reads TGTGCCTGGAGATGGGGCGGGGAACAAGAGACCCAGTACTTC. It translates to CAWRWGGEQETQYF.

The chain couples TRBV19 to TRBJ1-2, with D hard to call. Deletions cut 3 bases from V and 3 bases from J, with 5 bases between. The germline gives CDR1 LNHDA, CDR2 SQIVND (reference sequence). This CDR3 contains 12 residues. The CDR3 nucleotides read TGTGCCAGTAGTATTCGGTACTATGGCTACACCTTC. Translating it yields CASSIRYYGYTF.

V is TRBV6-4 and J is TRBJ2-1; weak D call: TRBD2 (6 bases). This CDR3 region has 15 residues. CDR1 and CDR2 from the germline V gene are MRHNA and SNTAGT. The V gene lost 6 bases and the J gene lost 9 bases, with 21 bases spanning the gap. The CDR3 spells CASSTAPGLPVEQFF. The CDR3 DNA reads TGTGCCAGCAGCACGGCGCCGGGACTCCCAGTTGAGCAGTTCTTC.

V usage is TRBV29-1 and J usage is TRBJ2-5, with 9 positions matching TRBD2. CDR1 SQVTM and CDR2 ANQGSEA come from the germline V gene. V gave up 5 bases and J gave up 2 bases; unmatched junction bases: 9. This CDR3 has 15 residues. The CDR3 DNA follows: TGCAGCGTTACCCTCCTAGCGGGGTTACAAGAGACCCAGTACTTC. Protein sequence: CSVTLLAGLQETQYF. The full variable domain, in which reference TRBV29-1 and TRBJ2-5 provide the parts outside the CDR3, is SAVISQKPSRDICQRGTSLTIQCQVDSQVTMMFWYRQQPGQSLTLIATANQGSEATYESGFVIDKFPISRPNLTFSTLTVSNMSPEDSSIYLCSVTLLAGLQETQYFGPGTRLLVL.

This clone was counted a few times. The chain links TRBV13 to TRBJ1-1, with no clear D. This CDR3 is built from 11 residues. Germline CDR1 and CDR2: PRHDT and FYEKMQ (reference sequence). V was trimmed by 11 bases and J by 11 bases, leaving 18 bases between them. The CDR3 loop reads CAVGEGLRAFF. In DNA form, the CDR3 reads TGTGCCGTAGGAGAAGGACTCCGGGCTTTCTTT.

This clone was observed once. The chain is built from TRBV7-9 and TRBJ2-2; a possible D gene is TRBD1 (6 bases). V lost 8 bases and J 5 bases, leaving 15 bases between the germline ends. The germline V gene has CDR1 SEHNR and CDR2 FQNEAQ (reference sequence). The CDR3 consists of 14 residues. Here the CDR3 DNA reads TGTGCCAGCGTCAGGGGCCGGTGGACCGGGGAGCTGTTTTTT. It is translated as CASVRGRWTGELFF.

The chain couples TRBV2 to TRBJ2-1; 12 positions match TRBD2. The CDR3 extends over 16 amino acids. With 2 bases clipped from V and 10 bases from J, the junction kept 9 bases outside the gene matches. Germline V gene sequence: CDR1 SNHLY, CDR2 FYNNEI. The DNA for the CDR3 is TGTGCCAGCAGTGAAAGACTAGCGGGAGTTAGGTTAGAGCAGTTCTTC. Protein product: CASSERLAGVRLEQFF.

The gene calls are TRBV2 and TRBJ2-1, with TRBD2 identical over 15 bases. Germline V gives CDR1 SNHLY, CDR2 FYNNEI. CDR3 size: 17 residues. The junction had 11 bases not matched to a gene; V was cut back by 7 bases and J by 7 bases. The CDR3 protein is CASIEGFGTSGRNEQFF. The CDR3 bases are TGTGCCAGCATTGAGGGTTTCGGGACTAGCGGGAGGAATGAGCAGTTCTTC.

The rearrangement joins TRBV18 to TRBJ2-3; TRBD2 aligns across 9 bases. Germline V gene lookup returns CDR1 KGHSH and CDR2 LQKENI. The V and J ends lost 6 bases and 3 bases, in that order; junction bases with no gene match: 7. CDR3 length equals 15 residues. The CDR3 bases are TGTGCCAGCTCGCTCAGCGGGGGGCCTACAGATACGCAGTATTTT. Its protein is CASSLSGGPTDTQYF.

V gene TRBV18 combines with J gene TRBJ1-5; 7 bases align to TRBD1. The CDR3 runs to 16 residues. Unmatched junction bases numbered 10, after V lost 4 bases and J lost 4 bases. Germline values: CDR1 KGHSH, CDR2 LQKENI. Written as DNA, the CDR3 is TGTGCCAGCTCACAGGGACAGCCCGCAGCGAATCAGCCCCAGCATTTT. This translates into CASSQGQPAANQPQHF.

The chain is built from TRBV28 and TRBJ1-1; weak D call: TRBD1 (6 bases). Germline V CDR1 and CDR2: MDHEN, SYDVKM. This CDR3 region has 15 residues. V lost 1 base and J 10 bases, leaving 19 bases between the germline ends. Here the CDR3 reads CASSLLERGAWGAFF. The CDR3 DNA sequence: TGTGCCAGCAGTTTATTGGAGCGGGGGGCGTGGGGAGCTTTCTTT.